These 4 T cell receptor beta chains were all obtained from the same sample, sequenced in a study of monozygotic twins with inflammatory bowel disease. TCRdb reprocessed the 5' RACE reads; each CDR3 protein has one entry and no DNA is given. Its listing shows about 330,000 distinct CDR3 sequences. Sequenced: blood. These receptors were obtained from a human donor with ulcerative colitis or Crohn's disease, or a healthy co-twin of an affected twin (not recorded which).

The V and J genes are TRBV20-1 and TRBJ1-1; TCRdb lists TRBD1, though no DNA is available to test this call. This CDR3 contains 14 residues. CDR1 and CDR2 from the germline V gene are DFQATT and SNEGSKA (reference sequence). The CDR3 region is CSARPGRVNTEAFF.

The V and J genes are TRBV6-5 and TRBJ1-5; the TCRdb call, TRBD1, lacks DNA for checking. Germline V CDR1 and CDR2: MNHEY, SVGAGI. The CDR3 runs 17 residues. The CDR3 here is CASSYSRSGGINQPQHF.

The chain recombines TRBV29-1 with TRBJ2-3; lacking DNA, the TRBD1 call made by TCRdb goes unchecked. The CDR3 extends over 14 amino acids. CDR1 and CDR2 (germline): SQVTM, ANQGSEA. This CDR3 is CSGIPGQTTDTQYF.

The chain links TRBV7-8 to TRBJ2-2; checking the TCRdb D call of TRBD2 is not possible without DNA. Germline CDR1 SGHVS, CDR2 FQNEAQ. The CDR3 is 15 residues long. CDR3 loop: CASSPNSGGSGELFF.